Given below is one T cell receptor beta chain in context. This sample was taken from a study of OX40 agonist ivuxolimab in advanced cancers. The repertoire was sequenced with immunoSEQ multiplex PCR; TCRdb's copy has only in-frame clones and lacks some. The sample lists about 69,000 clones, over 75% occurring once. In germline, CDR1 is LGHNA, CDR2 YSLEER. The CDR3 covers 14 residues. The ends were cut back, 0 bases at V and 1 base at J, with 6 bases in the middle. The sample here was CD4+ or CD8+ T cells sorted from blood, taken in a trial of the OX40 agonist ivuxolimab. This chain links TRBV4-3 with TRBJ1-1, with D unresolved. The clonotype comes from an adult with an advanced solid tumor such as melanoma, head and neck, liver or kidney cancer. Here the CDR3 reads CASSQEAANTEAFF. The CDR3 bases are TGCGCCAGCAGCCAAGAGGCCGCGAACACTGAAGCTTTCTTT.